This entry features one T cell receptor (beta chain) sequence. As yet, its antigen is unknown. This specimen belongs to a study of T cell responses to AZD1222 COVID-19 vaccine. Broader study findings: Baseline seropositivity characterized only a handful of AZD1222 recipients. Clonal diversity was possibly underestimated, and the donors were mostly white British, with more females. Regions 160-218 and 743-854 held dominance among vaccine-associated CD4 TCRs, which spanned spike. Within unmutated variant regions lay the reported targets of nearly half of spike-specific TCRs.

V was shortened by 1 base and J by 2 bases, with 16 bases between the two germline ends. This CDR3 comprises 17 residues. The germline V gene has CDR1 SGDLS and CDR2 YYNGEE. Profiled with immunoSEQ multiplex PCR; TCRdb holds only in-frame clones, not every one. The table records approximately 120,000 clones, approximately 91% of them present only once. The TCR comes from an adult in good health. Sequencing used peripheral blood, obtained on day 0 of AZD1222 vaccination. The V and J genes are TRBV9 and TRBJ1-3, with a weak D call TRBD1 (6 bases). The CDR3 DNA follows: TGTGCCAGCAGCGTATACGATACGGGGGCAGCTGGAAACACCATATATTTT. It is translated as CASSVYDTGAAGNTIYF.